Listed below are T cell receptor beta chains from one sample, sequenced in a study of T-cell reconstitution after alpha-beta-depleted transplantation in children. Using its own MiXCR run on the PCR reads, TCRdb lists one record per CDR3 protein. The sample has about 110,000 distinct CDR3 sequences; about 9.4% are singletons. The specimen was PBMCs, collected before TCRalphabeta/CD19-depleted stem cell transplant. All receptors come from a boy younger than 10 with acute lymphoblastic leukemia, due to receive a stem cell transplant. The CDR3 runs from the conserved cysteine through the conserved F or W. The order of the fields is clone size, D gene, J gene, V gene, CDR3 protein, CDR3 DNA. The D gene is left open where the match is weak. Size is omitted from some rows. Given values are once, few, many or a class for expanded clones.

abundance: -; d_gene: -; j_gene: TRBJ2-2; v_gene: TRBV11-2; CDR3aa: CASGRGLTNTGELFF; CDR3nt: TGTGCCAGCGGCAGGGGACTTACGAACACCGGGGAGCTGTTTTTT
abundance: few; d_gene: -; j_gene: TRBJ1-6; v_gene: TRBV27; CDR3aa: CASSLFGESPLHF; CDR3nt: TGTGCCAGCAGTTTATTCGGGGAGTCACCCCTCCACTTT
abundance: many; d_gene: -; j_gene: TRBJ1-5; v_gene: TRBV15; CDR3aa: CATSRKKQGNNQPQHF; CDR3nt: TGTGCCACCAGCAGAAAAAAACAGGGAAACAATCAGCCCCAGCATTTT
abundance: -; d_gene: -; j_gene: TRBJ2-7; v_gene: TRBV12-3/TRBV12-4; CDR3aa: CASSLFIGAGGKSYEQYF; CDR3nt: TGTGCCAGCAGTTTATTTATTGGGGCGGGCGGGAAGTCCTACGAGCAGTACTTC
abundance: few; d_gene: -; j_gene: TRBJ2-1; v_gene: TRBV7-9; CDR3aa: CASSYQGQGLHNEQFF; CDR3nt: TGTGCCAGCAGCTACCAGGGGCAGGGTCTTCACAATGAGCAGTTCTTC
abundance: few; d_gene: TRBD1; j_gene: TRBJ2-4; v_gene: TRBV27; CDR3aa: CASSLEQGADIQYF; CDR3nt: TGTGCCAGCAGTTTGGAACAGGGGGCGGACATTCAGTACTTC
abundance: many; d_gene: -; j_gene: TRBJ2-2; v_gene: TRBV6-1; CDR3aa: CASSKGGDTGELFF; CDR3nt: TGTGCCAGCAGTAAGGGTGGGGACACCGGGGAGCTGTTTTTT
abundance: many; d_gene: TRBD2; j_gene: TRBJ2-1; v_gene: TRBV5-1; CDR3aa: CASSPGSGRAPIGQFF; CDR3nt: TGCGCCAGCAGCCCGGGAAGCGGGAGGGCCCCCATTGGGCAGTTCTTC
abundance: -; d_gene: -; j_gene: TRBJ1-1; v_gene: TRBV10-3; CDR3aa: CATREVELDDTEAFF; CDR3nt: TGTGCCACCCGGGAGGTCGAACTGGACGACACTGAAGCTTTCTTT
abundance: -; d_gene: TRBD2; j_gene: TRBJ2-5; v_gene: TRBV19; CDR3aa: CASSMPSGATQYF; CDR3nt: TGTGCCAGTAGTATGCCTAGCGGGGCGACCCAGTACTTC
abundance: few; d_gene: TRBD1; j_gene: TRBJ1-1; v_gene: TRBV5-1; CDR3aa: CASGDRANTEAFF; CDR3nt: TGCGCCAGCGGAGACAGGGCGAACACTGAAGCTTTCTTT
abundance: many; d_gene: TRBD1; j_gene: TRBJ1-1; v_gene: TRBV7-2; CDR3aa: CASSADRVLTEAFF; CDR3nt: TGTGCCAGCAGCGCCGACAGGGTGTTGACTGAAGCTTTCTTT
abundance: few; d_gene: -; j_gene: TRBJ2-5; v_gene: TRBV20-1; CDR3aa: CSASRQILYQETQYF; CDR3nt: TGCAGTGCTAGTAGACAGATTTTGTACCAAGAGACCCAGTACTTC
abundance: -; d_gene: -; j_gene: TRBJ1-3; v_gene: TRBV20-1; CDR3aa: CSARPYSGNTIYF; CDR3nt: TGCAGTGCTAGACCCTACTCTGGAAACACCATATATTTT
abundance: few; d_gene: -; j_gene: TRBJ2-1; v_gene: TRBV29-1; CDR3aa: CSGSGVYEQFF; CDR3nt: TGCAGCGGCTCCGGAGTTTACGAGCAGTTCTTC
abundance: many; d_gene: TRBD2; j_gene: TRBJ2-3; v_gene: TRBV5-5; CDR3aa: CASSLVPGGSDTQYF; CDR3nt: TGTGCCAGCAGCTTGGTTCCGGGAGGGTCAGATACGCAGTATTTT
abundance: -; d_gene: TRBD2; j_gene: TRBJ2-7; v_gene: TRBV4-1; CDR3aa: CASSQGAGGGSSYEQYF; CDR3nt: TGCGCCAGCAGCCAGGGGGCGGGAGGAGGTTCCTCCTACGAGCAGTACTTC